In this sample, the clone carrying this T cell receptor beta chain turned up a few times. TCRdb passed the 5' RACE reads through MiXCR, listing each CDR3 protein once. The table lists around 47,000 distinct CDR3 sequences, about a tenth of them singletons. These data are taken from a study of early T cells in non-severe SARS-CoV-2 infection. The CDR3 is 18 amino acids. After removal of 4 bases from V and 1 base from J, the junction contained 7 bases not matched to a gene. In germline, CDR1 is SGHTA, CDR2 FQGNSA. The chain carries TRBV7-2 and TRBJ2-6; 10 bases agree with TRBD1. The sample taken for sequencing was whole blood. This receptor was obtained from an adult who was a healthcare worker with PCR-confirmed SARS-CoV-2 infection or an uninfected control (not recorded which). CDR3 DNA: TGTGCCAGCAGCTCCACCGGGACAGGGGTGTCTGGGGCCAACGTCCTGACTTTC. Encoded protein: CASSSTGTGVSGANVLTF.